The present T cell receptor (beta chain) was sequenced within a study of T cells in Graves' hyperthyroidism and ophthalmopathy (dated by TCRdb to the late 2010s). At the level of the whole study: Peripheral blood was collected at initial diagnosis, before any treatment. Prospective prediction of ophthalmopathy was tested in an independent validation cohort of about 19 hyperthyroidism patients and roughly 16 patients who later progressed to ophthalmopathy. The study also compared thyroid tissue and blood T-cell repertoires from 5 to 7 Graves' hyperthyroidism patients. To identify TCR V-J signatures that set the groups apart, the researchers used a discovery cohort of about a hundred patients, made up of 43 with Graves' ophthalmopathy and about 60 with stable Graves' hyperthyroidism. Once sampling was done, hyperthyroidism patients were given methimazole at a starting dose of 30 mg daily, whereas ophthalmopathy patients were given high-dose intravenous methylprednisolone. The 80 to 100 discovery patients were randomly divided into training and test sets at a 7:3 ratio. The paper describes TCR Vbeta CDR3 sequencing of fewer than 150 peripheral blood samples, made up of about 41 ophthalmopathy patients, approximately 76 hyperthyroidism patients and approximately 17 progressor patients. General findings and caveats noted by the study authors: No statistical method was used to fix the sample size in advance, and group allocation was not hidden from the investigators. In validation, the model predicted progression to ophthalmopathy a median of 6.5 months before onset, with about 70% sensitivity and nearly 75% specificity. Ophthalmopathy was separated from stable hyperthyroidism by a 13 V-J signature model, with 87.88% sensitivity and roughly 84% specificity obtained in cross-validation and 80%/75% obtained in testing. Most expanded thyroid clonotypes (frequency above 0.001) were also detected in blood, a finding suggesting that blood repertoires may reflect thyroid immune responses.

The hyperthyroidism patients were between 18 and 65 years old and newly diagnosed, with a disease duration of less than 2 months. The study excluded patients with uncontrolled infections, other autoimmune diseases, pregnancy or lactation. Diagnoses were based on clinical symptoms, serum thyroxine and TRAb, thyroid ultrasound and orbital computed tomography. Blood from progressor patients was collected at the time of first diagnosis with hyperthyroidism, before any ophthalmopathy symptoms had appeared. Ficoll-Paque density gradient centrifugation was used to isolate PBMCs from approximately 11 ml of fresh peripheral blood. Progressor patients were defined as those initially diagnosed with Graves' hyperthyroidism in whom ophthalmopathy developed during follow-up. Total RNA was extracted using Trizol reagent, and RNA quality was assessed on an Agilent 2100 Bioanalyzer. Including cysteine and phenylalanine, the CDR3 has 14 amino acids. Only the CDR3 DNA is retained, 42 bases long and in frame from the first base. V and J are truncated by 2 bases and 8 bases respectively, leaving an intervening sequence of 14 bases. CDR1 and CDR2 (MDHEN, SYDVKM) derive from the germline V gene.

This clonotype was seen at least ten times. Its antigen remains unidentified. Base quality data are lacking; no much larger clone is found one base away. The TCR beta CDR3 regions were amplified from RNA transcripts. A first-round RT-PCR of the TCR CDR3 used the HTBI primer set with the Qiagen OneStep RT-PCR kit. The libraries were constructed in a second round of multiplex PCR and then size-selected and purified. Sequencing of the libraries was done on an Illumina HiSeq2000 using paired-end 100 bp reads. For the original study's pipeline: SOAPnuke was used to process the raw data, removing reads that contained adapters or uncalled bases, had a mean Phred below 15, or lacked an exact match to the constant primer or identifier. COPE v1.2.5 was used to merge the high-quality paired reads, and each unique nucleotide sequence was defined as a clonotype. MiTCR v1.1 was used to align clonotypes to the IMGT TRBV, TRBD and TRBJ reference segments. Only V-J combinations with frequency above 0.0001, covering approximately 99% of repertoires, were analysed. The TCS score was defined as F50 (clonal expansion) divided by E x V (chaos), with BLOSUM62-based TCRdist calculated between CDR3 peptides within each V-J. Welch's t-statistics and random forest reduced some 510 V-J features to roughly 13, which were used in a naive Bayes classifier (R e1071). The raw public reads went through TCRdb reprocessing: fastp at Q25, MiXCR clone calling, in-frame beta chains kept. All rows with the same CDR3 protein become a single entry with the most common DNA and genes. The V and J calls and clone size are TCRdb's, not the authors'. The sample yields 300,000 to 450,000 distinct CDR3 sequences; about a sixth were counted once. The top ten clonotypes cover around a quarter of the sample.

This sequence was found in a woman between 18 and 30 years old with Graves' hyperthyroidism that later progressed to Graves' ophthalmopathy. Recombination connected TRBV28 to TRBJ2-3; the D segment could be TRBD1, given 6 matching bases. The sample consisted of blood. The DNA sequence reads TGTGCCAGCAGTTTAAATTTGGGGGCCCGTACGCAGTATTTT. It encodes CASSLNLGARTQYF.